A selection of T cell receptor beta chains follows, all from one sample in a study of cytotoxic CD8 clonotypes in ibrutinib-treated CLL. Clones were sequenced by immunoSEQ multiplex PCR, and TCRdb holds only the in-frame ones, with some missing. The sample yields 330,000 or so clones, roughly two thirds seen once. Material: PBMCs, obtained after 36 months of ibrutinib treatment. The receptors were gathered from a human donor with chronic lymphocytic leukemia. The CDR3 runs from the conserved cysteine through the conserved F or W. The order of the fields is J gene, clone size, V gene, D gene, CDR3 DNA, CDR3 protein. A D gene is named only where the DNA matches it firmly. For some rows the clone size is stated as once, few or many, or as a class when expanded; others skip it.

J gene: TRBJ2-7
clone size: once
V gene: TRBV2
D gene: .
CDR3 DNA: TGTGCCAGCAGTGTTAAGATCGAGCAGTACTTC
CDR3 protein: CASSVKIEQYF

J gene: TRBJ2-1
clone size: .
V gene: TRBV27
D gene: TRBD2
CDR3 DNA: TGTGCCAGCAGTTTCCCCGGGACTAGCGGGGCGCGCTACAATGAGCAGTTCTTC
CDR3 protein: CASSFPGTSGARYNEQFF

J gene: TRBJ2-1
clone size: .
V gene: TRBV11-2
D gene: TRBD2
CDR3 DNA: TGTGCCAGCAGCTTTTGGCGGGAGACTGGCTACAATGAGCAGTTCTTC
CDR3 protein: CASSFWRETGYNEQFF

J gene: TRBJ2-7
clone size: once
V gene: TRBV27
D gene: TRBD1
CDR3 DNA: TGTGCCAGCAGTGTAACGGGGGACAGGTCCGTTCGGTACTTC
CDR3 protein: CASSVTGDRSVRYF

J gene: TRBJ1-2
clone size: .
V gene: TRBV11-2
D gene: .
CDR3 DNA: TGTGCCAGCAGCTTAGCGGACAGCTGGGGCTACACCTTC
CDR3 protein: CASSLADSWGYTF

J gene: TRBJ2-7
clone size: .
V gene: TRBV29-1
D gene: .
CDR3 DNA: TGCAGCGTTGAAGTACTTTACGAGCAGTACTTC
CDR3 protein: CSVEVLYEQYF

J gene: TRBJ1-3
clone size: .
V gene: TRBV29-1
D gene: .
CDR3 DNA: TGCAGCGTCCTGGACGGTGCTGGAAACACCATATATTTT
CDR3 protein: CSVLDGAGNTIYF

J gene: TRBJ2-3
clone size: .
V gene: TRBV5-1
D gene: .
CDR3 DNA: TGCGCCAGCAGCTTGTCGCGCGCCAGGGGAGGAGACACAGATACGCAGTATTTT
CDR3 protein: CASSLSRARGGDTDTQYF

J gene: TRBJ2-2
clone size: .
V gene: TRBV29-1
D gene: .
CDR3 DNA: TGCAGCGCCGGACCCTACACCGGGGAGCTGTTTTTT
CDR3 protein: CSAGPYTGELFF

J gene: TRBJ2-1
clone size: .
V gene: TRBV2
D gene: TRBD1
CDR3 DNA: TGTGCCAGCCGCAGGGGGACGGGGAGCAATGAGCAGTTCTTC
CDR3 protein: CASRRGTGSNEQFF

J gene: TRBJ2-7
clone size: few
V gene: TRBV7-6
D gene: .
CDR3 DNA: TGTGCCAGCAGCTTAGTGTACCGCTCCTACGAGCAGTACTTC
CDR3 protein: CASSLVYRSYEQYF

J gene: TRBJ2-7
clone size: .
V gene: TRBV5-5
D gene: .
CDR3 DNA: TGTGCCAGCAGCGGCAGGGCCCGGGGCTACGAGCAGTACTTC
CDR3 protein: CASSGRARGYEQYF

J gene: TRBJ2-2
clone size: .
V gene: TRBV9
D gene: .
CDR3 DNA: TGTGCCAGCAGCCAAGGACGGGGGTTGAACACCGGGGAGCTGTTTTTT
CDR3 protein: CASSQGRGLNTGELFF

J gene: TRBJ1-1
clone size: .
V gene: TRBV14
D gene: .
CDR3 DNA: TGTGCCAGCAGCCTTCATGGGAACACTGAAGCTTTCTTT
CDR3 protein: CASSLHGNTEAFF

J gene: TRBJ2-3
clone size: once
V gene: TRBV29-1
D gene: TRBD2
CDR3 DNA: TGCAGCGGACGGCGGGGGAGCACAGATACGCAGTATTTT
CDR3 protein: CSGRRGSTDTQYF

J gene: TRBJ2-7
clone size: .
V gene: TRBV29-1
D gene: .
CDR3 DNA: TGCAGCGTTGGGGGGACGCTGAGCTACGAGCAGTACTTC
CDR3 protein: CSVGGTLSYEQYF

J gene: TRBJ2-1
clone size: few
V gene: TRBV10-2
D gene: TRBD1
CDR3 DNA: TGCGCCAGCAGTGGGGGACAGTATGAGCAGTTCTTC
CDR3 protein: CASSGGQYEQFF

J gene: TRBJ1-2
clone size: .
V gene: TRBV15
D gene: .
CDR3 DNA: TGTGCCACCAGCCCAGGTCCCACTAGTGCTGGCTATGGCTACACCTTC
CDR3 protein: CATSPGPTSAGYGYTF

J gene: TRBJ1-1
clone size: few
V gene: TRBV4-1
D gene: .
CDR3 DNA: TGCGCCAGCAGCCAAGATACAGGGAGAGGCACTGAAGCTTTCTTT
CDR3 protein: CASSQDTGRGTEAFF

J gene: TRBJ2-7
clone size: .
V gene: TRBV2
D gene: .
CDR3 DNA: TGTGCCGTCACCCGAGGAGGGATTAACGAGCAGTACTTC
CDR3 protein: CAVTRGGINEQYF

J gene: TRBJ1-6
clone size: .
V gene: TRBV19
D gene: .
CDR3 DNA: TGTGCCAGTAGTGAGGGAGGGAGCAATTCACCCCTCCACTTT
CDR3 protein: CASSEGGSNSPLHF

J gene: TRBJ2-7
clone size: many
V gene: TRBV11-2
D gene: .
CDR3 DNA: TGTGCCAGCAGCTTAGCGGGAGTCTCCTACGAGCAGTACTTC
CDR3 protein: CASSLAGVSYEQYF

J gene: TRBJ1-4
clone size: .
V gene: TRBV29-1
D gene: .
CDR3 DNA: TGCAGCGTTGATGACCCCCACGGGGAAAAACTGTTTTTT
CDR3 protein: CSVDDPHGEKLFF

J gene: TRBJ1-4
clone size: .
V gene: TRBV15
D gene: .
CDR3 DNA: TGTGCCACCAGCAGCCAAAATGAAAAACTGTTTTTT
CDR3 protein: CATSSQNEKLFF

J gene: TRBJ2-1
clone size: few
V gene: TRBV27
D gene: .
CDR3 DNA: TGTGCCAGCAGTAAGTACAATGAGCAGTTCTTC
CDR3 protein: CASSKYNEQFF

J gene: TRBJ2-7
clone size: .
V gene: TRBV6-6
D gene: .
CDR3 DNA: TGTGCCAGCAGTATTTGGCGGGCTGGGGCCTACGAGCAGTACTTC
CDR3 protein: CASSIWRAGAYEQYF

J gene: TRBJ2-7
clone size: .
V gene: TRBV10-3
D gene: TRBD1
CDR3 DNA: TGTGCCATCAGTGAGTCGACAGGGCTTAGGGGGGAGCAGTACTTC
CDR3 protein: CAISESTGLRGEQYF

J gene: TRBJ2-3
clone size: .
V gene: TRBV18
D gene: TRBD2
CDR3 DNA: TGTGCCAGCTCAGGCGGGAGCAGGGCAGATACGCAGTATTTT
CDR3 protein: CASSGGSRADTQYF

J gene: TRBJ2-7
clone size: .
V gene: TRBV10-2
D gene: TRBD2
CDR3 DNA: TGCGCCAGCAGTAAAGTAAAAGCGGGAGCCGTACGCTACGAGCAGTACTTC
CDR3 protein: CASSKVKAGAVRYEQYF

J gene: TRBJ2-7
clone size: once
V gene: TRBV27
D gene: TRBD2
CDR3 DNA: TGTGCCAGCAGCCGACTAGCGGGAGGGACCTACGAGCAGTACTTC
CDR3 protein: CASSRLAGGTYEQYF

J gene: TRBJ2-3
clone size: .
V gene: TRBV25-1
D gene: TRBD1
CDR3 DNA: TGTGCCAGCAGTGATCTGACAGGGGGCTTTGGAACAGATACGCAGTATTTT
CDR3 protein: CASSDLTGGFGTDTQYF

J gene: TRBJ2-7
clone size: once
V gene: TRBV7-2
D gene: .
CDR3 DNA: TGTGCCACCGGCGGCGGATACGAGCAGTACTTC
CDR3 protein: CATGGGYEQYF

J gene: TRBJ2-3
clone size: few
V gene: TRBV19
D gene: .
CDR3 DNA: TGTGCCAGTAGTATCGGGGTCACAGATACGCAGTATTTT
CDR3 protein: CASSIGVTDTQYF

J gene: TRBJ1-1
clone size: once
V gene: TRBV10-3
D gene: .
CDR3 DNA: TGTGCCACCGGAGGATTTCAGGGAGTCACTGAAGCTTTCTTT
CDR3 protein: CATGGFQGVTEAFF

J gene: TRBJ2-3
clone size: .
V gene: TRBV7-6
D gene: .
CDR3 DNA: TGTGCCAGCAGCCCGGGACAAGGGAACACAGATACGCAGTATTTT
CDR3 protein: CASSPGQGNTDTQYF

J gene: TRBJ1-2
clone size: .
V gene: TRBV29-1
D gene: .
CDR3 DNA: TGCAGCGCCGGAAGGGTTAACTATGGCTACACCTTC
CDR3 protein: CSAGRVNYGYTF

J gene: TRBJ2-4
clone size: .
V gene: TRBV7-2
D gene: .
CDR3 DNA: TGTGCCAGCAGTCGATCAGGGCCCAAAAACATTCAGTACTTC
CDR3 protein: CASSRSGPKNIQYF

J gene: TRBJ2-7
clone size: .
V gene: TRBV19
D gene: .
CDR3 DNA: TGTGCCAGTAGTAGCGAGGGGCGAACCTACGAGCAGTACTTC
CDR3 protein: CASSSEGRTYEQYF

J gene: TRBJ1-1
clone size: .
V gene: TRBV5-5
D gene: .
CDR3 DNA: TGTGCCAGCAGCCTAAGATCGGTCTTAGAAGCTTTCTTT
CDR3 protein: CASSLRSVLEAFF